These T cell receptor beta chains were read from a single sample in a study of cytomegalovirus exposure and HLA in healthy donors. The repertoire was sequenced with immunoSEQ multiplex PCR; TCRdb's copy has only in-frame clones and lacks some. The sample contains roughly 180,000 clones, 75% to 90% of which appear only once. Sequenced input: PBMCs. These receptors were taken from a man in his late teens or twenties in good health and CMV-seropositive. Each CDR3 is given without its conserved first and last residue. The size entry is marked missing in some rows and otherwise reads once, few, many or a size class.

>TRBV23-1|TRBJ2-2|-|12
ASSPGQGAGELF
>TRBV5-6|TRBJ1-2|-|12
ASSLGSGGDGYT
>TRBV30|TRBJ1-5|-|14
AWSPGVRGRDQPQH
>TRBV19|TRBJ1-2|once|13
ASSIGTGPPYGYT
>TRBV7-3|TRBJ2-1|-|12
ASSPQRGLNEQF
>TRBV6-5|TRBJ1-1|-|11
ASSRYRGQGAF
>TRBV30|TRBJ1-2|-|14
AWSASGRLLSYGYT
>TRBV19|TRBJ1-6|-|14
ASSPRGSSYNSPLH
>TRBV5-6|TRBJ1-1|-|12
ASSAPGGNTEAF
>TRBV14|TRBJ2-3|-|14
ASSSRQALSTDTQY
>TRBV15|-|-|11
ATSRQSGYEQY
>TRBV7-6|TRBJ1-6|-|11
ASSSAGNSPLH
>TRBV7-2|TRBJ2-7|few|16
ASSRGTGGNQAGWEQY
>TRBV6-5|TRBJ1-1|-|12
ASSLDGRNTEAF
>TRBV10-1|TRBJ2-5|-|11
ASSHRTVETQY
>TRBV25-1|TRBJ2-7|-|11
ASRTNNRYEQY
>TRBV18|TRBJ1-4|-|16
ASSPGHIRGATNEKLF
>TRBV18|TRBJ1-1|-|16
ASSLNPTGNKMNTEAF
>TRBV5-6|TRBJ2-7|-|13
ASSRPAGGPGEQY
>TRBV6-6|TRBJ1-2|-|12
ASSSRTGGYGYT
>TRBV7-8|TRBJ2-1|-|10
ASSLGWPEQF
>TRBV7-3|TRBJ2-3|-|16
ASSLGQGPPGSTDTQY
>TRBV21-1|TRBJ2-7|-|16
ASSSWGRGQRFDYEQY
>TRBV18|TRBJ2-3|-|13
ASSPVGPNTDTQY
>TRBV29-1|TRBJ1-1|-|9
SARGETEAF
>TRBV30|TRBJ1-3|-|14
AWRAAGGPSGNTIY
>TRBV7-3|TRBJ1-1|-|19
ASSLDPRGRSSTGVEDGAF
>TRBV6-5|TRBJ1-6|-|14
ASSYFGGSYNSPLH
>TRBV18|TRBJ1-2|-|14
ASSPQAGNSNYGYT
>TRBV7-9|TRBJ1-2|-|16
ASSLVVGPGQGHDGYT
>TRBV10-1|TRBJ2-3|-|13
GSLGDRPSTDTQY
>TRBV18|TRBJ1-2|-|13
ASLVSAPTNYGYT
>TRBV29-1|TRBJ1-2|-|12
SVEDRGVNYGYT
>TRBV5-4|TRBJ1-5|-|13
ASSLVDSVNQPQH
>TRBV27|TRBJ2-2|-|13
ASSGSGGASGELV
>TRBV7-9|TRBJ2-7|once|11
ASSLDRAHEQY
>TRBV7-6|TRBJ2-7|-|15
ASSPTVAGGLSYEQY
>TRBV29-1|TRBJ1-2|-|11
SAERRDSRGYT
>TRBV19|TRBJ1-2|once|13
ASSIGQGASYGYT
>TRBV5-5|TRBJ2-2|-|12
ASSPSGGHGELF
>TRBV13|TRBJ2-3|-|14
ASSSSPGSSTDTQY
>TRBV5-1|TRBJ1-1|-|11
ASSSRQGGEAF
>TRBV7-9|TRBJ2-5|-|12
ASRPQRAGETQY
>TRBV5-1|TRBJ1-1|-|14
ASSFRTGTANTEAF
>TRBV5-4|TRBJ2-2|few|10
ASSRSTGELF
>TRBV13|TRBJ2-7|-|12
ASSRDRGAYEQY
>TRBV28|TRBJ2-5|-|13
ASSILAGRGETQY
>TRBV6-6|TRBJ2-3|-|14
ASSLPTGPSTDTQY